One and the same sample provided the 26 T cell receptor beta chains below, sequenced in a study of T cell repertoires in cytomegalovirus infection. TCRdb re-called the reads with MiXCR, one entry per CDR3 protein. The sample includes some 320,000 distinct CDR3 sequences, 25% to 30% of them seen just once. For these receptors, no antigen is known. This specimen was cultured PBMCs, taken from culture after CMV antigen stimulation. These receptors came from a human donor in good health (CMV status not recorded). Some clones in this sample may be carry-over from other donors' samples.

This sequence joins TRBV28 and TRBJ2-7, with D maybe TRBD1 (6 bases). The germline gives CDR1 MDHEN, CDR2 SYDVKM. This CDR3 has 15 residues. Trimming removed 7 bases from V and 1 base from J, with 17 bases in between. The DNA of the CDR3 is TGTGCCAGCACCACTTTACAGGGTTTTTCCTACGAGCAGTACTTC. This sequence encodes CASTTLQGFSYEQYF.

The chain combines TRBV15 with TRBJ2-7, with D perhaps matching TRBD1 or TRBD2 (7 bases each). The CDR3 length is 16 residues. Germline V gene sequence: CDR1 LNHNV, CDR2 YYDKDF (reference sequence). Between the trimmed V and J ends, which lost 3 bases and 0 bases, there was a span of 15 bases. As DNA, the CDR3 is TGTGCCACCAGCAGCAACCCAGGGGGGGTCTCCTACGAGCAGTACTTC. It codes for CATSSNPGGVSYEQYF.

The chain recombines TRBV29-1 with TRBJ2-2; TRBD2 aligns across 9 bases. This CDR3 region has 15 residues. The V segment lost 1 base and the J segment 7 bases; nucleotides outside the gene matches: 7. Germline loops: CDR1 SQVTM, CDR2 ANQGSEA. This CDR3 is CSVEGSGSPIGELFF. CDR3 DNA: TGCAGCGTTGAAGGTAGCGGGAGTCCGATCGGGGAGCTGTTTTTT.

The table lists this clonotype with a few counts. As DNA, the CDR3 is TGTGCCAGCAGTGAAATAAGGGGGTACTATGGCTACACCTTC. It is translated as CASSEIRGYYGYTF. V and J are TRBV6-1 and TRBJ1-2; D is possibly TRBD1 (6 bases). Germline loops: CDR1 MNHNS, CDR2 SASEGT. The CDR3 length is 14 residues. Trimming pared 2 bases from V and 3 bases from J, leaving 10 bases between.

This clonotype has a handful of counts. This chain links TRBV11-3 with TRBJ2-1; the match to TRBD2 covers 11 bases. With 5 bases clipped from V and 8 bases from J, the junction kept 11 bases outside the gene matches. CDR3 length equals 16 residues. From germline, CDR1 is SGHNT and CDR2 YENEEA. CDR3 sequence (DNA): TGTGCCAGCAGCCCCCGGACTAGCGGGTTTCTCCATGAGCAGTTCTTC. Translating gives CASSPRTSGFLHEQFF.

This chain joins TRBV6-1 and TRBJ1-5; no clear D. V lost 5 bases and J 5 bases, leaving 16 bases between the germline ends. The CDR3 consists of 15 residues. Germline CDR1 is MNHNS and CDR2 is SASEGT. In DNA form, the CDR3 reads TGTGCCAGCAGTTCACACACGATACGGGATCAGCCCCAGCATTTT. It is translated as CASSSHTIRDQPQHF.

The chain combines TRBV2 with TRBJ2-7; 12 nucleotides match TRBD2. The CDR3 covers 16 residues. V was pared by 4 bases and J by 3 bases, with 7 bases of the junction left unmatched. Germline CDR1 and CDR2: SNHLY and FYNNEI. DNA of the CDR3: TGTGCCAGCAGTGGGGCCGCTAGCGGGGGGGACTACGAGCAGTACTTC. It yields the protein CASSGAASGGDYEQYF.

The chain links TRBV20-1 to TRBJ2-7, with a possible D match to TRBD1 (6 bases). The CDR3 has 14 residues. CDR1 and CDR2 (germline): DFQATT, SNEGSKA (reference sequence). V lost 2 bases and J lost 4, with 15 bases in between. The CDR3 loop is CSARSLGQKYEQYF. CDR3 coding DNA: TGCAGTGCTAGATCCCTAGGACAGAAATACGAGCAGTACTTC.

Only a few counts were recorded for this clonotype. V usage is TRBV7-3 and J usage is TRBJ2-3, with TRBD2 matching 7 bases. This CDR3 spans 15 amino acids. From germline, CDR1 is SGHTA and CDR2 FQGTGA. Trimming cost V 5 bases and J 6 bases; bases outside gene matches: 11. In nucleotides, the CDR3 is TGTGCCAGCAGCCCCGGCGGCGGGAGAGGGGATACGCAGTATTTT. This sequence encodes CASSPGGGRGDTQYF. Filled out from reference TRBV7-3 and TRBJ2-3, the complete variable domain reads GAGVSQTPSNKVTEKGKYVELRCDPISGHTALYWYRQSLGQGPEFLIYFQGTGAADDSGLPNDRFFAVRPEGSVSTLKIQRTERGDSAVYLCASSPGGGRGDTQYFGPGTRLTVL.

This chain joins TRBV7-8 and TRBJ2-2; D tentatively reads TRBD1 or TRBD2 (5 bases each). Germline V gives CDR1 SGHVS, CDR2 FQNEAQ. This CDR3 comprises 17 residues. Trimming took 3 bases from V and 2 from J, leaving 16 bases between them. The CDR3 DNA reads as TGTGCCAGCAGCTTTGTACCGGGACGATCAAACACCGGGGAGCTGTTTTTT. Protein: CASSFVPGRSNTGELFF.

This chain uses TRBV11-1 with TRBJ2-1; the D gene is possibly TRBD1 (8 bases). The CDR3 loop spans 17 amino acids. Trimming took 5 bases from V and 7 from J, leaving 24 bases between them. Germline values: CDR1 SGHAT, CDR2 FQDESV (reference sequence). DNA of the CDR3: TGTGCCAGCAGCCCAGGGGGCCGCGGCGGGAGTTTAAATGAGCAGTTCTTC. It is translated as CASSPGGRGGSLNEQFF. Filled out from reference TRBV11-1 and TRBJ2-1, the complete variable domain reads EAEVAQSPRYKITEKSQAVAFWCDPISGHATLYWYRQILGQGPELLVQFQDESVVDDSQLPKDRFSAERLKGVDSTLKIQPAELGDSAMYLCASSPGGRGGSLNEQFFGPGTRLTVL.

This clonotype has a handful of counts. The genes are TRBV6-1 and TRBJ1-6; possible D gene TRBD1, 5 bases. There are 15 residues in the CDR3. Germline CDR1 and CDR2: MNHNS and SASEGT. Trimming shortened V by 4 bases and J by 6 bases, and 13 bases separated the two germline ends. The DNA for the CDR3 is TGTGCCAGCAGTGGAGGACATTTTCGTAATTCACCCCTCCACTTT. It is translated as CASSGGHFRNSPLHF.

The V gene is TRBV7-6, the J gene TRBJ2-7, with 9 bases matching TRBD1. The CDR3 has 15 amino acids. Trimming took 4 bases from V and 3 from J; bases not matched to a gene: 7. Germline-derived CDR1 and CDR2 are SGHVS and FNYEAQ. The CDR3: CASSSRDRANYEQYF. CDR3 nucleotides: TGTGCCAGCAGCTCCCGGGACAGGGCAAACTACGAGCAGTACTTC. Full variable domain (remainder filled in from reference TRBV7-6 and TRBJ2-7): GAGVSQSPRYKVTKRGQDVALRCDPISGHVSLYWYRQALGQGPEFLTYFNYEAQQDKSGLPNDRFSAERPEGSISTLTIQRTEQRDSAMYRCASSSRDRANYEQYFGPGTRLTVT.

Regarding this clonotype: Mismatch with germline at one junction end may stem from a read error. The genes are TRBV18 and TRBJ2-1, with 11 bases aligning to TRBD2. Germline CDR1 and CDR2: KGHSH and LQKENI. The CDR3 is 13 residues long. The CDR3 DNA reads as TGTGCCAGCTCACCAGATAGCGGGAGGGCCGGGGTCTTC. It yields the protein CASSPDSGRAGVF.

This clonotype was seen ten or more times. This chain uses TRBV27 with TRBJ1-2; D is unresolved. The CDR3 totals 13 residues. The germline V gene has CDR1 MNHEY and CDR2 SMNVEV (reference sequence). V lost 3 bases, J lost 9 bases, and 14 bases lay in between. The CDR3: CASSFSAGISYTF. The CDR3 coding sequence is TGTGCCAGCAGTTTTAGCGCAGGCATAAGCTACACCTTC.

This chain connects TRBV12-5 to TRBJ2-4; TRBD1 aligns across 9 bases. This CDR3 has 14 amino acids. Germline-derived CDR1 and CDR2 are LGHNT and FRNRAP. The ends lost 5 bases at V and 15 bases at J; junction bases unmatched: 14. CDR3 sequence reads: CASGPGDRDRASYF. The CDR3 nucleotides are TGTGCTAGTGGTCCGGGGGACCGGGACAGGGCCTCGTACTTC. Variable domain in full (rest from reference TRBV12-5 and TRBJ2-4): DARVTQTPRHKVTEMGQEVTMRCQPILGHNTVFWYRQTMMQGLELLAYFRNRAPLDDSGMPKDRFSAEMPDATLATLKIQPSEPRDSAVYFCASGPGDRDRASYFGAGTRLSVL.

In its sample, this clonotype was seen a few times. The chain links TRBV19 to TRBJ2-7; D assignment may be TRBD1 or TRBD2 (6 bases each). Per the germline V gene, CDR1 is LNHDA and CDR2 is SQIVND (reference sequence). V shed 4 bases and J shed 5 bases, with 18 bases lying between them. This CDR3 has 15 amino acids. This CDR3 is CASSSAGTPFHEQYF. The DNA for the CDR3 is TGTGCCAGTAGTAGTGCGGGGACACCTTTCCACGAGCAGTACTTC.

This clonotype came up a few times. CDR3 DNA sequence: TGTGCCAGCTCACCACCCCAGGGCACCAACTCTGGAAACACCATATATTTT. The encoded protein is CASSPPQGTNSGNTIYF. The V gene is TRBV18, the J gene TRBJ1-3; D is possibly TRBD1 (5 bases). The V end was cut by 0 bases, the J end by 0 bases, with 12 bases between. The V gene's germline CDR1 is KGHSH and CDR2 LQKENI. The CDR3 spans 17 residues.

The genes are TRBV12-3 or TRBV12-4 and TRBJ2-1; TRBD2 is a possible D gene (6 bases). The CDR3 is 13 amino acids. The V gene lost 5 bases and the J gene lost 10 bases, with 15 bases spanning the gap. This CDR3 is CASSQGRGDEQFF. CDR3 in DNA: TGTGCCAGCAGTCAAGGGCGGGGAGACGAGCAGTTCTTC.

The J gene is TRBJ2-1, the V gene TRBV6-1; either TRBD1 or TRBD2 may supply D (5 bases each). Trimming shortened V by 2 bases and J by 5 bases, and 10 bases separated the two germline ends. CDR3 length: 14 amino acids. CDR1 MNHNS and CDR2 SASEGT come from the germline V gene. The DNA for the CDR3 is TGTGCCAGCAGTGAAAGGAGGACAAACAATGAGCAGTTCTTC. This gives the protein CASSERRTNNEQFF.

The chain uses TRBV6-5 and TRBJ1-4; TRBD1 matches at 8 bases. Germline V CDR1 and CDR2: MNHEY, SVGAGI. This CDR3 is 16 amino acids long. V gave up 2 bases and J gave up 8 bases; unmatched junction bases: 10. CDR3 sequence: CASSYGHPGGREKLFF. The CDR3 region has the DNA TGTGCCAGCAGTTACGGTCACCCAGGGGGCCGCGAAAAACTGTTTTTT.

This chain joins TRBV7-3 and TRBJ2-1; D may be TRBD1 or TRBD2 (5 bases each). From germline, CDR1 is SGHTA and CDR2 FQGTGA. The germline V and J ends were trimmed by 6 bases and 6 bases, with 18 bases remaining between them. The CDR3 consists of 15 residues. Here the CDR3 DNA reads TGTGCCAGCAGTTCATACGGGACCCACCGCAATGAGCAGTTCTTC. It translates to CASSSYGTHRNEQFF.

This clonotype has just a few counts. The V and J genes are TRBV3-1 and TRBJ1-2; TRBD1 matches 8 bases. The CDR3 length is 16 residues. Germline trimming cut 4 bases from V and 5 bases from J; bases unmatched to any gene: 12. Germline V lookup: CDR1 LGHDT, CDR2 YNNKEL (reference sequence). CDR3 loop: CASSPSEGQGAYGYTF. CDR3 nucleotide sequence: TGTGCCAGCAGCCCCTCCGAAGGGCAGGGGGCATATGGCTACACCTTC.

This clonotype appeared a few times. The chain is built from TRBV30 and TRBJ2-1; TRBD2 might be the D (5 bases). The V end lost 6 bases, the J end lost 0 bases, and 15 bases lay between the germline ends. Germline lookup yields CDR1 GTSNPN and CDR2 SVGIG (reference sequence). The CDR3 length is 15 residues. The chain's CDR3 is CACQTTLSSYNEQFF. CDR3 coding DNA: TGTGCCTGCCAGACTACTCTTAGCTCCTACAATGAGCAGTTCTTC.

This clonotype was seen only a few times. The chain employs TRBV4-1 and TRBJ2-1; 9 nucleotides line up with TRBD2. The germline CDR1 and CDR2 sequences are MGHRA and YSYEKL. The CDR3 has 14 amino acids. Germline trimming cut 4 bases from V and 9 bases from J; bases unmatched to any gene: 7. The CDR3 nucleotides read TGCGCCAGCAGCCTCTCCCCGACTAGCGGTGAGCAGTTCTTC. It is translated as CASSLSPTSGEQFF.

This clonotype has just a few counts. The chain recombines TRBV20-1 with TRBJ1-5, with D tentatively TRBD1 (5 bases). V dropped 1 base and J dropped 4 bases, with 23 bases sitting between them. CDR1 is DFQATT, CDR2 SNEGSKA, per germline (reference sequence). This CDR3 has 18 amino acids. CDR3 residues: CSARGTPGGRFVNQPQHF. The CDR3 DNA reads TGCAGTGCTAGAGGGACCCCGGGGGGGAGGTTTGTTAATCAGCCCCAGCATTTT.